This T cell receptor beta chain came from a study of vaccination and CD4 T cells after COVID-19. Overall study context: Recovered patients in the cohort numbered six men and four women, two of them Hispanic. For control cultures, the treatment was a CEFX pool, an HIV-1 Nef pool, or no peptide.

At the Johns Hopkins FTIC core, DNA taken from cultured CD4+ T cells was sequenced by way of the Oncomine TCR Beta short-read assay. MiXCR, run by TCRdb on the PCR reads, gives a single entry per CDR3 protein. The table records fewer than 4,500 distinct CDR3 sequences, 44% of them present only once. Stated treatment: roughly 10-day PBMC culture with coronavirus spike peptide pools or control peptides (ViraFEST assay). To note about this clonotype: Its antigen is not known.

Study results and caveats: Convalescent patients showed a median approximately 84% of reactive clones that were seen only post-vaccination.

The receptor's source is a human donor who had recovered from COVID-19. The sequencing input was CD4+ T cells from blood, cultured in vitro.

The CDR3 nucleotides read TGTGCCACGCGCGAGGACTTGGGCACAGATACGCAGTATTTT. As protein: CATREDLGTDTQYF. The chain links TRBV5-4 to TRBJ2-3; weak D call: TRBD2 (5 bases). The germline V gene encodes CDR1 SGHNT and CDR2 YYREEE (reference sequence). The V end lost 9 bases, the J end lost 1 base, and 15 bases lay between the germline ends. This CDR3 has 14 amino acids.